This entry lists 6 T cell receptor beta chains sequenced from one sample in a study of blood T cell repertoires in COVID-19. The protocol was immunoSEQ multiplex PCR, while the TCRdb copy is restricted to in-frame clones and leaves out a portion. This table holds 300,000 or so clones, about 90% found once. Sequenced material: PBMCs or T cells enriched from blood (not recorded which). The receptors here all came from a woman in her forties or fifties who had been exposed to COVID-19.

The chain is built from TRBV10-3 and TRBJ2-7; 10 bases align to TRBD1. This CDR3 comprises 13 residues. Germline CDR1 ENHRY, CDR2 SYGVKD. The V gene end was trimmed by 8 bases and the J gene end by 3 bases; junction bases not matched to a gene: 4. Here the CDR3 reads CAIGTGVDYEQYF. The CDR3, as DNA: TGTGCCATCGGGACAGGGGTGGACTACGAGCAGTACTTC.

This clone was recorded once. The rearrangement uses TRBV25-1 and TRBJ2-5; D remains ambiguous. The CDR3 contains 13 residues. From germline, CDR1 is MGHDK and CDR2 SYGVNS. Trimming left V 8 bases short and J 3 bases short, with 13 bases between. CDR3 sequence reads: CASRRVLEETQYF. The CDR3 DNA is TGTGCCAGCCGACGGGTTTTGGAAGAGACCCAGTACTTC.

The J gene is TRBJ2-5, the V gene TRBV5-4; D might be TRBD1 (5 bases). The CDR3 has 14 amino acids. CDR1 and CDR2 (germline): SGHNT, YYREEE (reference sequence). V was clipped by 3 bases and J by 5 bases, with 14 bases between them. The CDR3 DNA follows: TGTGCCAGCAGCTACAGGTCCCCTGGGGAGACCCAGTACTTC. Translating gives CASSYRSPGETQYF.

The rearrangement joins TRBV11-3 to TRBJ2-5; D uncertain. This CDR3 region has 13 residues. The germline CDR1 and CDR2 sequences are SGHNT and YENEEA. Trimming stripped 5 bases from V and 5 bases from J, with 12 bases between. CDR3 region: CASSPGSTETQYF. The DNA of the CDR3 is TGTGCCAGCAGCCCCGGTTCCACGGAGACCCAGTACTTC.

The chain couples TRBV9 to TRBJ2-1, with D perhaps matching TRBD2 (6 bases). V shed 1 base and J shed 10 bases, with 9 bases lying between them. CDR3 length: 12 amino acids. In germline, CDR1 is SGDLS, CDR2 YYNGEE. CDR3 sequence reads: CASSVSAGEQFF. The CDR3 DNA sequence: TGTGCCAGCAGCGTATCAGCGGGCGAGCAGTTCTTC.

The chain couples TRBV7-7 to TRBJ2-6; D perhaps matches TRBD2 (5 bases). The CDR3 has 14 amino acids. The germline V gene encodes CDR1 SSHAT and CDR2 FNYEAQ (reference sequence). This chain's CDR3 is CASTRGSGANVLTF. The CDR3 DNA reads as TGTGCTAGTACCCGAGGGTCTGGGGCCAACGTCCTGACTTTC.